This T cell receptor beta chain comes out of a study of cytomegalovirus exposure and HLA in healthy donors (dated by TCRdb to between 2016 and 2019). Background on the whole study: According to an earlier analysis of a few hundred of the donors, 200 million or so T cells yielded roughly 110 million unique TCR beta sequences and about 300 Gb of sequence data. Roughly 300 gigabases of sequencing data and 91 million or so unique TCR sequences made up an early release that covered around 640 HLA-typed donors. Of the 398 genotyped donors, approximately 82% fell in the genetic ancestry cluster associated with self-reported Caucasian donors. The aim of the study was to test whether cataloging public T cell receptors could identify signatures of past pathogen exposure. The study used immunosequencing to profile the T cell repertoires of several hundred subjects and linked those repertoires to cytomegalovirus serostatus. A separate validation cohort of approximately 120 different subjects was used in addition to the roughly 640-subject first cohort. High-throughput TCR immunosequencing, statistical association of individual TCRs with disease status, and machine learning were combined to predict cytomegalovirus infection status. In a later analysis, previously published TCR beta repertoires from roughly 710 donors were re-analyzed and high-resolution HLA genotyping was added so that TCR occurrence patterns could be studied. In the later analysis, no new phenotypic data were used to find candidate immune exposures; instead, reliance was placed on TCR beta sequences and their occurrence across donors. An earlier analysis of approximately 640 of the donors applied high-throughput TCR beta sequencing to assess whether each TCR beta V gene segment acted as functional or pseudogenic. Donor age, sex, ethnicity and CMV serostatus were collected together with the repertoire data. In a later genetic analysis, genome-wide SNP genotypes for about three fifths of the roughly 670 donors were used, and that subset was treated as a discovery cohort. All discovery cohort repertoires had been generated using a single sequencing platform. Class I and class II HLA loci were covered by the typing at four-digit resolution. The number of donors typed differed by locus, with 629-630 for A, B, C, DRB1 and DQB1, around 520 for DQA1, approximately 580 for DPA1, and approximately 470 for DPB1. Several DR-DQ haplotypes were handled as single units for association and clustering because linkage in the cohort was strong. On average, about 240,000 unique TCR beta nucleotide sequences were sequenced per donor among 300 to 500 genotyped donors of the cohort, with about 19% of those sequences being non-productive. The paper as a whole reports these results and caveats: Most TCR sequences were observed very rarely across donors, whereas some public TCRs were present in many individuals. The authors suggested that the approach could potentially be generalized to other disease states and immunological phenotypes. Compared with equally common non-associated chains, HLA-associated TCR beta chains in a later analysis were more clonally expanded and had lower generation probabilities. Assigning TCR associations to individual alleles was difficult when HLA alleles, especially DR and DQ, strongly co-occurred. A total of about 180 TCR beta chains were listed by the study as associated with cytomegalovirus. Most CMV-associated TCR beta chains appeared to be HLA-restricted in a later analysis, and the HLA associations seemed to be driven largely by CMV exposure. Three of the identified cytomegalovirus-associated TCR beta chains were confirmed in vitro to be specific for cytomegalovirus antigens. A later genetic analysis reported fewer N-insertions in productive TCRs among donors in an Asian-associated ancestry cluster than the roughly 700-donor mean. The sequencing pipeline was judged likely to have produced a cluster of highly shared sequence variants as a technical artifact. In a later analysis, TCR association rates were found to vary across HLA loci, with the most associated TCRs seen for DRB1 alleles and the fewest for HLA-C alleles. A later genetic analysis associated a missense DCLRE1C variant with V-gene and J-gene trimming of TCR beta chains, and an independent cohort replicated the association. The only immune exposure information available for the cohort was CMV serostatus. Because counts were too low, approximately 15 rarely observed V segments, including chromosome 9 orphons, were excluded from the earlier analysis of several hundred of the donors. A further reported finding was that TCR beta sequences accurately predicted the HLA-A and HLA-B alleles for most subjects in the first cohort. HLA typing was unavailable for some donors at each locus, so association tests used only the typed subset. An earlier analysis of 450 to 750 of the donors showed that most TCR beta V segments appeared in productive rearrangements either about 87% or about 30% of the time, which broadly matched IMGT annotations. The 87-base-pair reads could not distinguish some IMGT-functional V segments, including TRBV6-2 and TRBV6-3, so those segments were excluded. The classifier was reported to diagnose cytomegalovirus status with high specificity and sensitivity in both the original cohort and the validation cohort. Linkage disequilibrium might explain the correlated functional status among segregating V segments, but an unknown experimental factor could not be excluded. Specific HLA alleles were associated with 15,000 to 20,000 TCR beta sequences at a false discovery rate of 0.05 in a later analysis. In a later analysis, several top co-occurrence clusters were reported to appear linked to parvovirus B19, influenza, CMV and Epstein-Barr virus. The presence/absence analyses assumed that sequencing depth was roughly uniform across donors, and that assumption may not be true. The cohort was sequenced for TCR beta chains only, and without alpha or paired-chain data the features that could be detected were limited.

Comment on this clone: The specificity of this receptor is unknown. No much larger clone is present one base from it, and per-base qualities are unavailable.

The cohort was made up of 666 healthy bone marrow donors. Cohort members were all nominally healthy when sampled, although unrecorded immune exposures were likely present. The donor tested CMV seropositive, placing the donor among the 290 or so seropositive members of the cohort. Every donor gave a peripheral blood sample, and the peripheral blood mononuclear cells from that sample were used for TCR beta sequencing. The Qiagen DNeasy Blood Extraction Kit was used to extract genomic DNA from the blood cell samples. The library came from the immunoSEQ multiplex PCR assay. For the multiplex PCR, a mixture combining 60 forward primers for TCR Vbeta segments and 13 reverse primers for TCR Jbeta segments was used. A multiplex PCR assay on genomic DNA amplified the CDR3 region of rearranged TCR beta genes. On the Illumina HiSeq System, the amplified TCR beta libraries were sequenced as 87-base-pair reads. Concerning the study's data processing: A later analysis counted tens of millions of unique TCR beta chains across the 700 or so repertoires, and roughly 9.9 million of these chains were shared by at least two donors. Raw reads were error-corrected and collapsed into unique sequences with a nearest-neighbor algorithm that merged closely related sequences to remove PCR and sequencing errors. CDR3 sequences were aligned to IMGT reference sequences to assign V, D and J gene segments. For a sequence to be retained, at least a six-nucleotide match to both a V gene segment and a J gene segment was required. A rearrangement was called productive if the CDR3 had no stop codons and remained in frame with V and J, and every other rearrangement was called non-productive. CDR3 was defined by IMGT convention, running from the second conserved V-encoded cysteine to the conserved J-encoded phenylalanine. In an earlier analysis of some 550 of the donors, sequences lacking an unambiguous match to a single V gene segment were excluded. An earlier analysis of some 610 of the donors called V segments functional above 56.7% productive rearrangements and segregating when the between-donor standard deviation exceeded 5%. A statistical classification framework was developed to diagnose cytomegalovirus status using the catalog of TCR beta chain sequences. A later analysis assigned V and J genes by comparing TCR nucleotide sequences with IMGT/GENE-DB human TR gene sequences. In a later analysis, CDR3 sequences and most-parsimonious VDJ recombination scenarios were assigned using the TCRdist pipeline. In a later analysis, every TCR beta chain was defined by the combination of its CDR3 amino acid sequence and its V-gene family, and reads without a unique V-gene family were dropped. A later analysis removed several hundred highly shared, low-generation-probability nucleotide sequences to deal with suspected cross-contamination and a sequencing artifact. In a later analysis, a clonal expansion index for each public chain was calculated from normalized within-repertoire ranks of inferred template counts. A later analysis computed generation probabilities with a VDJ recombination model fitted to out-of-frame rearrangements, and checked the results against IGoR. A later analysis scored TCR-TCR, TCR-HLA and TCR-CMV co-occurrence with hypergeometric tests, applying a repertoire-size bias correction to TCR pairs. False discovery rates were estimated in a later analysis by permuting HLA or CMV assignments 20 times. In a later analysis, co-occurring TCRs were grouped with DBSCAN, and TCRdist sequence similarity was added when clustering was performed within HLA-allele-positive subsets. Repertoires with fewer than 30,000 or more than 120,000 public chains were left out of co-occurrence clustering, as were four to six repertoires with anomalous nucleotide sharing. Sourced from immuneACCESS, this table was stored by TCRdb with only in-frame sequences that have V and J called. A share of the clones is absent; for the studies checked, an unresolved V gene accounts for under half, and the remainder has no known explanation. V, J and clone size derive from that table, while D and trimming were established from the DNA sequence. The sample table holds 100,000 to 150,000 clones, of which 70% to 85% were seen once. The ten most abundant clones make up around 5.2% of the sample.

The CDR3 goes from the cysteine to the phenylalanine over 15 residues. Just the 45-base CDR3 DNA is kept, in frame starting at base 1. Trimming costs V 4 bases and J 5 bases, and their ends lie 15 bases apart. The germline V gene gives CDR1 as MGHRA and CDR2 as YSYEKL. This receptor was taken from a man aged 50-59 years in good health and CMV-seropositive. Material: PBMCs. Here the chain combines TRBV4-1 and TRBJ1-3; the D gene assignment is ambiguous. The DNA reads TGCGCCAGCAGCCGCCATGGACTTTTTCGAAACACCATATATTTT. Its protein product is CASSRHGLFRNTIYF.